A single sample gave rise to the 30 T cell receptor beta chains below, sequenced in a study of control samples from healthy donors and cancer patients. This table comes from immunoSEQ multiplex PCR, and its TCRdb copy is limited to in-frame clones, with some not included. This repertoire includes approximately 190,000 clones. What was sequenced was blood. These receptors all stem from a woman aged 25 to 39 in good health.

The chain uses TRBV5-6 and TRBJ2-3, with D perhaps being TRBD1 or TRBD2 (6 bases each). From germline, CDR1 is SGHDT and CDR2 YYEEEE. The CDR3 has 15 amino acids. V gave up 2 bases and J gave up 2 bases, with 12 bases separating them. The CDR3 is CASSFSGAYTDTQYF. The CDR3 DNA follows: TGTGCCAGCAGCTTTTCGGGGGCCTACACAGATACGCAGTATTTT.

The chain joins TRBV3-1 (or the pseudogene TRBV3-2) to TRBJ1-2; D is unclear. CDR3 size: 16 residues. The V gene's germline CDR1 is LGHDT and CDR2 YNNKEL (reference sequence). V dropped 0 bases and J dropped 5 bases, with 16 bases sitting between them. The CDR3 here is CASSQDTWGIRYGYTF. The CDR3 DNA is TGTGCCAGCAGCCAAGATACATGGGGAATTCGGTATGGCTACACCTTC.

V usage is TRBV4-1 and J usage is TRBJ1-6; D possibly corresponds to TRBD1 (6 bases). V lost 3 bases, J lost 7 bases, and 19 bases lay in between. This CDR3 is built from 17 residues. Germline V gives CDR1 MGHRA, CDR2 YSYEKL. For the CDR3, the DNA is TGCGCCAGCAGCCATGCGGGGGGCCTAAGCCCAAATTCACCCCTCCACTTT. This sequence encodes CASSHAGGLSPNSPLHF.

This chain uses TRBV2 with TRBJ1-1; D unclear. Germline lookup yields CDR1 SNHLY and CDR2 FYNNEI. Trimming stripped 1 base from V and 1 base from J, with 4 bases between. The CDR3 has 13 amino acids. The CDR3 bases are TGTGCCAGCAGTGAAGTGGGGAACACTGAAGCTTTCTTT. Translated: CASSEVGNTEAFF.

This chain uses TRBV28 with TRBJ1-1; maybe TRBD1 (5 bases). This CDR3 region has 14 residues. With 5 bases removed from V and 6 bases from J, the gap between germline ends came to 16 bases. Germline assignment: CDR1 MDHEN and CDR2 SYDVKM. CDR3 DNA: TGTGCCAGCAGTACCGGGTCCCGGGGCCCTGAAGCTTTCTTT. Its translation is CASSTGSRGPEAFF.

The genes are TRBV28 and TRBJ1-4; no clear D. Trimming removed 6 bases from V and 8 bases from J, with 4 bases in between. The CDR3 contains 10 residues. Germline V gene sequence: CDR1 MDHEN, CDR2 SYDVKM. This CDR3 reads CASSREKLFF. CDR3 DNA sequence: TGTGCCAGCAGCCGAGAAAAACTGTTTTTT.

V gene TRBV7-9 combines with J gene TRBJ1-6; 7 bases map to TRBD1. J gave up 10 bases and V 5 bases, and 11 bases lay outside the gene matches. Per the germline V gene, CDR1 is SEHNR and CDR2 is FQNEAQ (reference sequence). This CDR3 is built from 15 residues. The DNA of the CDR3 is TGTGCCAGCAGCCCTATGACAGGGCCGGGGTCACCCCTCCACTTT. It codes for CASSPMTGPGSPLHF.

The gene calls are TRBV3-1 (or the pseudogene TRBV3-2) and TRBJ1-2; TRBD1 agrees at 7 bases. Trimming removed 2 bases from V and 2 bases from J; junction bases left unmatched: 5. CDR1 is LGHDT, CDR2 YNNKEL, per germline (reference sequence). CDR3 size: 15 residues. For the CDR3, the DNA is TGTGCCAGCAGCCAACCCCAGGGGGGCAACTATGGCTACACCTTC. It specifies CASSQPQGGNYGYTF.

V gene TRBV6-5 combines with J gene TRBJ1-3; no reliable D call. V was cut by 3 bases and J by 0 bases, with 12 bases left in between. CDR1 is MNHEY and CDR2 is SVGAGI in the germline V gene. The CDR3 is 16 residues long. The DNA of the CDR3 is TGTGCCAGCAGTTATGTGAGGCCGAGCTCTGGAAACACCATATATTTT. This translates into CASSYVRPSSGNTIYF.

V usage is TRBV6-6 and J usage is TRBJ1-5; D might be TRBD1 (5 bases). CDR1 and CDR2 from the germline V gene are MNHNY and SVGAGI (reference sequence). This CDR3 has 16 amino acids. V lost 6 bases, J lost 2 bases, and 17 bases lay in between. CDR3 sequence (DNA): TGTGCCAGCAGCCCAACCCTCGCGGGGGGCAATCAGCCCCAGCATTTT. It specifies CASSPTLAGGNQPQHF.

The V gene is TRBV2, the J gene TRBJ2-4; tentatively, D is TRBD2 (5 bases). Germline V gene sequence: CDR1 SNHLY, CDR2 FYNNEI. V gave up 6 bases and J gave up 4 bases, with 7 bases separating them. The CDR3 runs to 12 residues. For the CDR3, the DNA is TGTGCCAGCAGGTGGGAGAAAAACATTCAGTACTTC. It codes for CASRWEKNIQYF.

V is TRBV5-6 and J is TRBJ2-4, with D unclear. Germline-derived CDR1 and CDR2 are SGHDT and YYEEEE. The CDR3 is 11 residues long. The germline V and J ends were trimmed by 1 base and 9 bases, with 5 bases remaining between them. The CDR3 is CASSLRGIQYF. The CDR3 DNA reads TGTGCCAGCAGCTTGAGAGGCATTCAGTACTTC.

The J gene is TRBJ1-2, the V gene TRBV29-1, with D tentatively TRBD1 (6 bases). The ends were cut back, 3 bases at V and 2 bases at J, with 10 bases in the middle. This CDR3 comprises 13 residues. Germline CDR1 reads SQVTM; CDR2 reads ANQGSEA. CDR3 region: CSVDNRDNYGYTF. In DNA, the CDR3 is TGCAGCGTTGATAACAGGGACAACTATGGCTACACCTTC. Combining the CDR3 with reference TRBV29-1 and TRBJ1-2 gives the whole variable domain SAVISQKPSRDICQRGTSLTIQCQVDSQVTMMFWYRQQPGQSLTLIATANQGSEATYESGFVIDKFPISRPNLTFSTLTVSNMSPEDSSIYLCSVDNRDNYGYTFGSGTRLTVV.

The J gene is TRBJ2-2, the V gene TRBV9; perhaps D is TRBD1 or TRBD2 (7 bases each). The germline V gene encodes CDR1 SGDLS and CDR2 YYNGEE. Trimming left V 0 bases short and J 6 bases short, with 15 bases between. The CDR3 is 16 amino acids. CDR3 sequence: CASSVVGRGRAGELFF. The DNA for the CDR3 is TGTGCCAGCAGCGTAGTGGGCAGGGGGAGGGCCGGGGAGCTGTTTTTT.

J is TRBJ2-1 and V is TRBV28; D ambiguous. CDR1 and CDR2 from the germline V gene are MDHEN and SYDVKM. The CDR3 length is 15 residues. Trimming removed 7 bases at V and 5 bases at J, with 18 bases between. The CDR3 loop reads CASTIARRLHNEQFF. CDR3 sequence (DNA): TGTGCCAGCACCATCGCAAGGCGGCTCCACAATGAGCAGTTCTTC. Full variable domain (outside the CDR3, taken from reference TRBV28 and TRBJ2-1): DVKVTQSSRYLVKRTGEKVFLECVQDMDHENMFWYRQDPGLGLRLIYFSYDVKMKEKGDIPEGYSVSREKKERFSLILESASTNQTSMYLCASTIARRLHNEQFFGPGTRLTVL.

This CDR3 is CAISELGEWVEAFF. CDR3 DNA sequence: TGTGCCATCAGTGAGTTGGGGGAGTGGGTCGAAGCTTTCTTT. V usage is TRBV10-3 and J usage is TRBJ1-1; tentative D call: TRBD1 (5 bases). V was shortened by 1 base and J by 8 bases, with 14 bases between the two germline ends. Germline V gene lookup returns CDR1 ENHRY and CDR2 SYGVKD. This CDR3 is 14 amino acids long.

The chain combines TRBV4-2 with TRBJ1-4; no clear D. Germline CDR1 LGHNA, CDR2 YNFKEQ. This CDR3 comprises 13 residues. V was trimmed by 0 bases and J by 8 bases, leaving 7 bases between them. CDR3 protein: CASSQDRREKLFF. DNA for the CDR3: TGTGCCAGCAGCCAAGATCGGAGGGAAAAACTGTTTTTT.

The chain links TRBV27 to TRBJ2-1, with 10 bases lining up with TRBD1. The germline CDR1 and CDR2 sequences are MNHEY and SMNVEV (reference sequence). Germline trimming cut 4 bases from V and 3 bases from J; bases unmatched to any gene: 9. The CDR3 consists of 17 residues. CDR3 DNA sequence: TGTGCCAGCAGTTCCGGACAGGGGGAAGCGGTCTACAATGAGCAGTTCTTC. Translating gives CASSSGQGEAVYNEQFF.

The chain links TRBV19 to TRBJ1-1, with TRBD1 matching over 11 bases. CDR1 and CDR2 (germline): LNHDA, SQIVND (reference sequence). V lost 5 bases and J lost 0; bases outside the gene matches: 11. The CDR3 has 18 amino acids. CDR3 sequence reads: CASSPQLDRGRMNTEAFF. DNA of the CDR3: TGTGCCAGTAGTCCCCAACTGGACAGGGGGCGCATGAACACTGAAGCTTTCTTT.

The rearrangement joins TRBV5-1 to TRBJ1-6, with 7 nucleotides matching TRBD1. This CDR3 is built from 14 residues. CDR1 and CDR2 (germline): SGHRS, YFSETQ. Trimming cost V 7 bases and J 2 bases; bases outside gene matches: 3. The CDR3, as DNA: TGCGCCAGCGCCGGGACAGCCTATAATTCACCCCTCCACTTT. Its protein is CASAGTAYNSPLHF.

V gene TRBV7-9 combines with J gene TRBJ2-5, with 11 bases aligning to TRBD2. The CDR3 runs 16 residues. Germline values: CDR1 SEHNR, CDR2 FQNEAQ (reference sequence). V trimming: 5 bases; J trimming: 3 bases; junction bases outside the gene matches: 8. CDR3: CASSPRIAGGEETQYF. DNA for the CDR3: TGTGCCAGCAGCCCACGTATAGCGGGGGGGGAAGAGACCCAGTACTTC. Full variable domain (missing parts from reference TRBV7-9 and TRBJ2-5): DTGVSQNPRHKITKRGQNVTFRCDPISEHNRLYWYRQTLGQGPEFLTYFQNEAQLEKSRLLSDRFSAERPKGSFSTLEIQRTEQGDSAMYLCASSPRIAGGEETQYFGPGTRLLVL.

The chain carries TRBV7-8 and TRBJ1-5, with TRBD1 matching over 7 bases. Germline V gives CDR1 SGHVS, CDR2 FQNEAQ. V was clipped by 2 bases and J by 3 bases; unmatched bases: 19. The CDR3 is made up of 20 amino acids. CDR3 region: CASSLSYDRARRGPNQPQHF. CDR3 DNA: TGTGCCAGCAGCTTAAGTTATGACAGGGCACGAAGGGGTCCCAATCAGCCCCAGCATTTT.

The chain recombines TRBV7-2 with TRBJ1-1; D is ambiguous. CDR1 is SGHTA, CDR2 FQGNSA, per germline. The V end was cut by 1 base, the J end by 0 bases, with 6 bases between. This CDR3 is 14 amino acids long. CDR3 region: CASSLDGMNTEAFF. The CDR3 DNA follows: TGTGCCAGCAGCTTAGACGGAATGAACACTGAAGCTTTCTTT.

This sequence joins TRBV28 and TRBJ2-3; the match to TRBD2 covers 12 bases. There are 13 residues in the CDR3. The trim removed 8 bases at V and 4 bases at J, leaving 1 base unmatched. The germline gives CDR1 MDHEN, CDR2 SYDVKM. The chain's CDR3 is CASLAGGADTQYF. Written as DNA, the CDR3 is TGTGCCAGCCTAGCGGGGGGGGCAGATACGCAGTATTTT.

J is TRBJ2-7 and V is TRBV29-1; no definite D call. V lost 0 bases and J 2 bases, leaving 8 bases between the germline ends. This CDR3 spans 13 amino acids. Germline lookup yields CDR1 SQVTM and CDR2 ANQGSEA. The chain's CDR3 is CSVEEGVPYEQYF. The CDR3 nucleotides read TGCAGCGTTGAAGAGGGCGTACCCTACGAGCAGTACTTC.

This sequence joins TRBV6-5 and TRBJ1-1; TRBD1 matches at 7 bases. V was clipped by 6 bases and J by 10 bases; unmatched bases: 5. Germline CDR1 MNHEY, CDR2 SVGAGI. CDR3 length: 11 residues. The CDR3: CASRETGIAFF. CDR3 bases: TGTGCCAGCAGGGAGACAGGGATAGCTTTCTTT.

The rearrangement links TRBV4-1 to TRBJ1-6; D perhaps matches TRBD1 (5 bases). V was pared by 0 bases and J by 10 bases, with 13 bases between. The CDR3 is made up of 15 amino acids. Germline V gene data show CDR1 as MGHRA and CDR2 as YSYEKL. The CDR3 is CASSQEWSSGSPLHF. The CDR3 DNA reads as TGCGCCAGCAGCCAAGAGTGGAGCTCAGGGTCACCCCTCCACTTT.

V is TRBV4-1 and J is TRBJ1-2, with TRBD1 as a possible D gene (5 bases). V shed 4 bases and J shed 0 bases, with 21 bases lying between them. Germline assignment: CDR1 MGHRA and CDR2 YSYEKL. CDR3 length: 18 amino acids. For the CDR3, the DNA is TGCGCCAGCAGCCCTGGTCCTGACAGCCCGAAAGCTAACTATGGCTACACCTTC. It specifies CASSPGPDSPKANYGYTF.

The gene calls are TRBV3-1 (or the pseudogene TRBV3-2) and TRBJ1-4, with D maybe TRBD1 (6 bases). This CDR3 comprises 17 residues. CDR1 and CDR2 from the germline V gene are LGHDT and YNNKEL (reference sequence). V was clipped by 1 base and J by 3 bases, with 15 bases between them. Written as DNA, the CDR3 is TGTGCCAGCAGCCAAGGGGGGGGCTCTCCCCCTAATGAAAAACTGTTTTTT. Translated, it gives CASSQGGGSPPNEKLFF.

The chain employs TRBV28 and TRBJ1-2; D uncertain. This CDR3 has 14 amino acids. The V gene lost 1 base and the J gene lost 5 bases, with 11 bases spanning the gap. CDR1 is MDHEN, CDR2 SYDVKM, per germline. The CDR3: CASSLFKEGYGYTF. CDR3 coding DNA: TGTGCCAGCAGTTTATTCAAGGAGGGATATGGCTACACCTTC.